The subject of this entry is one T cell receptor beta chain. CDR1 is SEHNR, CDR2 FQNEAQ, per germline (reference sequence). V was pared by 5 bases and J by 0 bases, with 14 bases between. This CDR3 has 16 amino acids. Under the authors' procedure: Cell counts per sample came from amplifying reference gene primers. The protocol was immunoSEQ multiplex PCR, while the TCRdb copy is restricted to in-frame clones and leaves out a portion. The V and J calls and clone size are taken from that table; D and trimming were inferred from the DNA. The data hold roughly 130,000 clones, with around four fifths observed a single time. The data belong to a study of blood T cell repertoires in COVID-19.

The material sequenced was peripheral blood. The sequence was obtained from a man between 60 and 75 years old with active or convalescent COVID-19. This sequence joins TRBV7-9 and TRBJ2-1, with D possibly being TRBD1 (6 bases). CDR3: CASSHGGLNSYNEQFF. CDR3 in DNA: TGTGCCAGCAGCCATGGGGGCCTCAACTCCTACAATGAGCAGTTCTTC. The whole variable domain, filled in from reference TRBV7-9 and TRBJ2-1, reads DTGVSQNPRHKITKRGQNVTFRCDPISEHNRLYWYRQTLGQGPEFLTYFQNEAQLEKSRLLSDRFSAERPKGSFSTLEIQRTEQGDSAMYLCASSHGGLNSYNEQFFGPGTRLTVL.